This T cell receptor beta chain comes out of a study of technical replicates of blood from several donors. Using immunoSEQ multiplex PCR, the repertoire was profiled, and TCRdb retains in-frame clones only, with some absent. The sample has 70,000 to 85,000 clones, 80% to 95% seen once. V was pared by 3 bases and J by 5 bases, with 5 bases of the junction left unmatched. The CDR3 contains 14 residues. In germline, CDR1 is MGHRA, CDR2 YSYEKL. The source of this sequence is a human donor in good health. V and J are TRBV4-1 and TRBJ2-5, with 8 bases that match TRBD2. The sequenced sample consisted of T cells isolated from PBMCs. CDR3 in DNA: TGCGCCAGCAGCCAGGCGGGAGGAACGGAGACCCAGTACTTC. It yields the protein CASSQAGGTETQYF.